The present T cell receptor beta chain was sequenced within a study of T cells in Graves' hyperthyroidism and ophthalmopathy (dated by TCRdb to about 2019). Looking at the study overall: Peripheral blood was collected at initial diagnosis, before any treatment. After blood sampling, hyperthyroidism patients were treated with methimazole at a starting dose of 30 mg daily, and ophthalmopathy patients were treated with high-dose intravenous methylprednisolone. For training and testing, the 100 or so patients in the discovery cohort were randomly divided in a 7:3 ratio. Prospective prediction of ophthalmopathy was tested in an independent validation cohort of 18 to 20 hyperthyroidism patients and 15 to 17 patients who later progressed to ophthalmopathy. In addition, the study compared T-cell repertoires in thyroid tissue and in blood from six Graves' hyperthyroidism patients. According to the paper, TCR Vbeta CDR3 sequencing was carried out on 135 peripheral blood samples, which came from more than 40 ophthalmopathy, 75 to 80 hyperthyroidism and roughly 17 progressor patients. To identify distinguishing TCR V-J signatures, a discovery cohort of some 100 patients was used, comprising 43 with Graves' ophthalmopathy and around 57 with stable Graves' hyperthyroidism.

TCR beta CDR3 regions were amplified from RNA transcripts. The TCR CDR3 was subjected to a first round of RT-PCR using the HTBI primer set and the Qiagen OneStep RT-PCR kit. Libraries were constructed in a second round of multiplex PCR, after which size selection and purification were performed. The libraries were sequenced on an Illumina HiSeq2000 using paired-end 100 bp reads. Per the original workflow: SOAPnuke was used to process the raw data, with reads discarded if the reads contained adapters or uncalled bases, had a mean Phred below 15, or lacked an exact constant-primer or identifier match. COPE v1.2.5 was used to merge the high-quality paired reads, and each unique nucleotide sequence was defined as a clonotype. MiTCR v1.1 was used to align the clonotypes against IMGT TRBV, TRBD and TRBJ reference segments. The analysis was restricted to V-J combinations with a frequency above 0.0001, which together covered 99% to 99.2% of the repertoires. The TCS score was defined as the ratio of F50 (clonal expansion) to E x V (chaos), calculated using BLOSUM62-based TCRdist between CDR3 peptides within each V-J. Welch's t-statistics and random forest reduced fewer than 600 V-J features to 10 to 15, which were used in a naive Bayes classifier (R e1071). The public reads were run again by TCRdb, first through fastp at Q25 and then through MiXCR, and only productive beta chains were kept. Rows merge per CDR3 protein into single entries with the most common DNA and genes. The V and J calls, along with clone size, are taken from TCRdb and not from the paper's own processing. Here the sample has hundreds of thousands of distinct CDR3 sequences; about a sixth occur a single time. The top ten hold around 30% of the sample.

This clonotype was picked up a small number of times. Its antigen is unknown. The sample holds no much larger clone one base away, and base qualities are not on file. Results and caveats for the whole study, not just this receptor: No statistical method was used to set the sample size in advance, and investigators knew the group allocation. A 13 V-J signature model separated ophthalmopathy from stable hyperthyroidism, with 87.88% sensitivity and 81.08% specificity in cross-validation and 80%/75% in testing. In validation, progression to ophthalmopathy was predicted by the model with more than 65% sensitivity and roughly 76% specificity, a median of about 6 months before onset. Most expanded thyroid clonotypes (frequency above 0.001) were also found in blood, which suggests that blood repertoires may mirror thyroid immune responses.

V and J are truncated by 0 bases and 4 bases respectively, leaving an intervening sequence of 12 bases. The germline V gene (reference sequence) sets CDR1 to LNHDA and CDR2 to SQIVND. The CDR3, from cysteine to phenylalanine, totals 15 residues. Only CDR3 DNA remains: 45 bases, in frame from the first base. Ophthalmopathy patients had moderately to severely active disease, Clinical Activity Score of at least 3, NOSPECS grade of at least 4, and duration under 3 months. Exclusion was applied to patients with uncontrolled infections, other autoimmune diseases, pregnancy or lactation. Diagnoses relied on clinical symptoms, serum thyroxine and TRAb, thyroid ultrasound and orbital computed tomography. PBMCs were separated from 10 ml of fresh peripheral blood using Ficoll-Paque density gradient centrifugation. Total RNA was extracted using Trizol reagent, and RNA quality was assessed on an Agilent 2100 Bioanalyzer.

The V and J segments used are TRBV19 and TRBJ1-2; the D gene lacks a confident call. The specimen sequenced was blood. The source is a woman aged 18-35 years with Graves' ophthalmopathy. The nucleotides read TGTGCCAGTAGTATAGAAACCGACAAATCCTATGGCTACACCTTC. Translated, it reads CASSIETDKSYGYTF. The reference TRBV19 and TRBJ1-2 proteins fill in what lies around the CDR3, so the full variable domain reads DGGITQSPKYLFRKEGQNVTLSCEQNLNHDAMYWYRQDPGQGLRLIYYSQIVNDFQKGDIAEGYSVSREKKESFPLTVTSAQKNPTAFYLCASSIETDKSYGYTFGSGTRLTVV.